This T cell receptor (beta chain) derives from a study of blood T cells in healthy people across ages. The study recruited healthy Caucasian donors from Russia who were aged about 6 to 90. Study results and limitations: Long-lived donors exceeded aged donors in naive CD4+ cells and diversity. The donors' CMV status was not determined, possibly confounding changes in expanded clonotypes.

In this sample, this clonotype turned up a few times. Its antigen is not identified. Next came a second PCR, run for about 6 to 11 cycles, which used a sample-barcoded 5' primer along with a J-beta primer mix. In TCRdb, the 5' RACE reads were re-called with MiXCR into one record per CDR3 protein. This sample carries 1.4 million to 1.5 million distinct CDR3 sequences, 35% to 45% of them seen once, and the ten largest clones take 7.9%. Germline V gives CDR1 DFQATT, CDR2 SNEGSKA (reference sequence). The CDR3 has 15 amino acids. This chain links TRBV20-1 with TRBJ2-5; D is unclear. Judging by the DNA end, TRBJ2-7 fits better; the J call may be wrong. Sequences were obtained from blood. The sequence derives from a woman younger than 30 in good health. CDR3 sequence: CSARDPSLRYYEQYF. As DNA, the CDR3 is TGCAGTGCTAGAGATCCTTCCCTCAGATACTACGAGCAGTACTTC.